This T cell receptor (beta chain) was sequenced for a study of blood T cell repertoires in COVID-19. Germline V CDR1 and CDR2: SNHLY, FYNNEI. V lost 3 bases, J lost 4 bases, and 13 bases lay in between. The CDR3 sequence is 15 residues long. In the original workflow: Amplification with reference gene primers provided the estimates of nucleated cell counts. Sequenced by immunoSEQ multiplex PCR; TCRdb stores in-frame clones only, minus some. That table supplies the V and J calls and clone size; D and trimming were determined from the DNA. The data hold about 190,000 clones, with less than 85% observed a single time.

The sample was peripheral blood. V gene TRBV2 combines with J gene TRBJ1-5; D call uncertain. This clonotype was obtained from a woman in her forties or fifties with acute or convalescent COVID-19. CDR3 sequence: CASSEQVGVNQPQHF. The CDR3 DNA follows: TGTGCCAGCAGTGAGCAGGTGGGAGTTAATCAGCCCCAGCATTTT.